These T cell receptor beta chains were read from a single sample in a study of vaccination effects on CD4 cells after COVID-19. Sequencing used immunoSEQ multiplex PCR; TCRdb keeps in-frame clones, though not all of them. Among 65,000 to 85,000 clones listed, about 80% were seen once. Antigens for these TCRs are unknown. The sequences come from CD4+ T cells from PBMCs cultured with SARS-CoV-2 spike peptides, collected before COVID-19 vaccination. These TCRs come from a human donor who received a COVID-19 vaccine. The CDR3 runs from the conserved cysteine through the conserved F or W. D genes are given only for firm matches. Only some rows state a clone size, as once, few, many or a class for expanded clones.

once | TRBJ2-1 | TRBV4-1 | - | CASSQAPQQAYNEQFF | TGCGCCAGCAGCCAAGCCCCGCAGCAAGCCTACAATGAGCAGTTCTTC
- | TRBJ2-1 | TRBV4-3 | TRBD2 | CASSQNSGGAIEQFF | TGCGCCAGCAGCCAAAACTCCGGGGGGGCAATCGAGCAGTTCTTC
few | TRBJ2-1 | TRBV7-2 | - | CASSLDRLGQFF | TGTGCCAGCAGCTTAGACAGACTGGGGCAGTTCTTC
- | TRBJ2-1 | TRBV6-5 | - | CASTASTGYNEQFF | TGTGCCAGCACCGCCTCGACGGGGTACAATGAGCAGTTCTTC
- | TRBJ2-5 | TRBV5-1 | TRBD2 | CASSLGLAGVQETQYF | TGCGCCAGCAGCCTCGGACTAGCGGGGGTCCAAGAGACCCAGTACTTC
- | TRBJ2-2 | TRBV6-5 | - | CASVAPANTGELFF | TGTGCCAGCGTCGCGCCAGCGAACACCGGGGAGCTGTTTTTT
- | TRBJ1-1 | TRBV9 | - | CASSVGGQGLTEAFF | TGTGCCAGCAGCGTAGGGGGGCAGGGGCTGACTGAAGCTTTCTTT
- | TRBJ1-1 | TRBV5-6 | TRBD1 | CASSSADRGQKMNTEAFF | TGTGCCAGCAGCTCAGCCGACAGGGGCCAAAAAATGAACACTGAAGCTTTCTTT
few | TRBJ2-2 | TRBV24-1 | - | CATGAVGELFF | TGTGCCACCGGGGCGGTCGGGGAGCTGTTTTTT
once | TRBJ2-1 | TRBV19 | TRBD2 | CASSPRAGGAYNEQFF | TGTGCCAGTAGTCCTCGAGCGGGGGGGGCCTACAATGAGCAGTTCTTC
- | TRBJ1-1 | TRBV5-1 | - | CASSLVAVTGTEAFF | TGCGCCAGCAGCTTGGTTGCGGTGACGGGCACTGAAGCTTTCTTT
- | TRBJ1-1 | TRBV21-1 | - | CASSKGSATEAFF | TGTGCCAGCAGCAAAGGGTCAGCCACTGAAGCTTTCTTT
- | TRBJ2-5 | TRBV5-4 | - | CASSLGGEETQYF | TGTGCCAGCAGCTTGGGAGGGGAAGAGACCCAGTACTTC
- | TRBJ1-1 | TRBV11-3 | TRBD1 | CASSRQGNTEAFF | TGTGCCAGCAGTCGACAGGGTAACACTGAAGCTTTCTTT
- | TRBJ1-2 | TRBV27 | TRBD1 | CASSMRQGAFYGYTF | TGTGCCAGCAGTATGAGACAGGGGGCTTTCTATGGCTACACCTTC
- | TRBJ2-3 | TRBV5-1 | TRBD2 | CASSQIRGGGTDTQYF | TGCGCCAGCAGTCAAATACGTGGGGGGGGCACAGATACGCAGTATTTT
- | TRBJ1-1 | TRBV5-6 | - | CASSLTVNTEAFF | TGTGCCAGCAGCTTGACGGTTAACACTGAAGCTTTCTTT
- | TRBJ1-1 | TRBV5-1 | - | CASSLSRMNTEAFF | TGCGCCAGCAGCTTGTCGCGGATGAACACTGAAGCTTTCTTT
- | TRBJ2-1 | TRBV5-1 | TRBD2 | CASGEVLAGGSNEQFF | TGCGCCAGCGGGGAGGTGTTGGCGGGGGGGTCCAATGAGCAGTTCTTC
- | TRBJ1-1 | TRBV29-1 | TRBD1 | CSVVTGGRGTEAFF | TGCAGCGTCGTAACAGGGGGCCGGGGAACTGAAGCTTTCTTT
- | TRBJ2-5 | TRBV7-9 | - | CASSLATLAETQYF | TGTGCCAGCAGCTTAGCGACGTTGGCAGAGACCCAGTACTTC
once | TRBJ2-3 | TRBV24-1 | - | CATSDPRGRLDTQYF | TGTGCCACCAGTGACCCCCGGGGGCGCTTGGATACGCAGTATTTT
- | TRBJ2-3 | TRBV7-8 | - | CASSLSRPGADTQYF | TGTGCCAGCAGCTTGTCCAGGCCCGGCGCAGATACGCAGTATTTT
- | TRBJ1-4 | TRBV5-1 | TRBD1 | CASSSQGEVEKLFF | TGCGCCAGCAGCTCTCAGGGGGAGGTTGAAAAACTGTTTTTT
- | TRBJ1-1 | TRBV6-5 | - | CASCNVGTEAFF | TGTGCCAGCTGCAACGTGGGAACTGAAGCTTTCTTT
- | TRBJ1-2 | TRBV4-1 | TRBD1 | CASSQATGTAYGYTF | TGCGCCAGCAGCCAAGCCACTGGGACAGCCTATGGCTACACCTTC